This T cell receptor (beta chain) comes out of a study of OX40 agonist ivuxolimab in advanced cancers. For the study at large: In this trial design, patients received ivuxolimab intravenously at 0.01 to 10 mg/kg every 2 weeks.

This CDR3 contains 15 residues. J lost 3 bases, V lost 3 bases, and 6 bases had no gene match. Looked up from germline, CDR1 is MNHEY and CDR2 is SMNVEV (reference sequence). Sequenced by immunoSEQ multiplex PCR; TCRdb stores in-frame clones only, minus some. The table has around 86,000 clones, 85% to 95% seen once. This TCR came from an adult with an advanced solid tumor such as melanoma, head and neck, liver or kidney cancer. Specimen: CD4+ or CD8+ T cells sorted from blood, collected in a trial of the OX40 agonist ivuxolimab. The chain recombines TRBV27 with TRBJ2-7, with TRBD1 identical over 9 bases. The CDR3 loop is CASSLTGTGFYEQYF. The CDR3 bases are TGTGCCAGCAGTTTGACCGGGACAGGGTTCTACGAGCAGTACTTC.